This note documents a single T cell receptor beta chain sequence. Its antigen is unknown. This entry is derived from a study of brain metastases from non-small cell lung cancer. Study observations and caveats: Expanded T-cell clones appeared in roughly 60% of brain metastases over primaries. Fewer infiltrating T cells were found in brain metastases than primaries. TCR repertoires overlapped largely between brain metastases and matched primaries.

Sequencing used immunoSEQ multiplex PCR; TCRdb keeps in-frame clones, though not all of them. The table has roughly 14,000 clones, approximately 80% seen once. The TCR comes from a donor aged 40 or older with non-small cell lung cancer. The specimen was primary lung tumor tissue.

CDR3 loop: CASSLVGARGYTF. The CDR3 coding sequence is TGTGCCAGCAGCTTGGTAGGGGCTCGTGGCTACACCTTC. The chain links TRBV5-4 to TRBJ1-2; weak D call: TRBD1 (5 bases). CDR3 length: 13 amino acids. CDR1 SGHNT and CDR2 YYREEE come from the germline V gene (reference sequence). The V gene lost 0 bases and the J gene lost 7 bases, with 10 bases spanning the gap.